The source of this T cell receptor beta chain is a study of blood T cells in healthy people across ages. Findings of the study overall: Among T cells, TCR beta diversity per million cells dropped roughly linearly as age rose. When one million T cells were used, diversity estimates were thought to be underestimates.

Germline CDR1 is SNHLY and CDR2 is FYNNEI. The CDR3 spans 15 residues. Turning to this clonotype: The antigen is not known.

Using a J-beta primer mix together with a sample-barcoded 5' primer, a second PCR was run for about 7 to 12 cycles. TCRdb used MiXCR to reprocess the 5' RACE reads, holding one entry per CDR3 protein. The sample shows roughly 800,000 distinct CDR3 sequences, more than 20% of them seen only once. The sample was also reused in another study, on T cells of mothers and their children. That report notes: Three healthy Caucasian mothers and their six children were the donors.

Sample: blood. The rearrangement uses TRBV2 and TRBJ2-5; 11 bases fit TRBD1. The DNA end lines up better with TRBJ2-1; the J call may be wrong. This receptor was identified in a boy aged 5 to 17 in good health. The CDR3 here is CASSGDRGLGDEQFF. The CDR3 coding sequence is TGTGCCAGCAGTGGGGACAGGGGGTTAGGGGATGAGCAGTTCTTC.